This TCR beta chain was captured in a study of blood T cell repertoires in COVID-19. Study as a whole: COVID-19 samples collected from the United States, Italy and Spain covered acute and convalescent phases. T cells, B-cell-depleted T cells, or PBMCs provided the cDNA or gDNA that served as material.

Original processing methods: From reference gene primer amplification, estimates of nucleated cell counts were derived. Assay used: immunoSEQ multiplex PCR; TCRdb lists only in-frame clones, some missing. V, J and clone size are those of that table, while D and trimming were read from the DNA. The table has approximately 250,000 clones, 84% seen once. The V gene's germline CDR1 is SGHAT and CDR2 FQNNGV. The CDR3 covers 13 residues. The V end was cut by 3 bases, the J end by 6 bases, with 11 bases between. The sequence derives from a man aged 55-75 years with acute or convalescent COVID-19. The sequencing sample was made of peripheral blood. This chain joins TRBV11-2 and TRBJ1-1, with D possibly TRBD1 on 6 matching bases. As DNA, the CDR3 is TGTGCCAGCAGCTTGGGCAGGGGCGCTGAAGCTTTCTTT. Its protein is CASSLGRGAEAFF.